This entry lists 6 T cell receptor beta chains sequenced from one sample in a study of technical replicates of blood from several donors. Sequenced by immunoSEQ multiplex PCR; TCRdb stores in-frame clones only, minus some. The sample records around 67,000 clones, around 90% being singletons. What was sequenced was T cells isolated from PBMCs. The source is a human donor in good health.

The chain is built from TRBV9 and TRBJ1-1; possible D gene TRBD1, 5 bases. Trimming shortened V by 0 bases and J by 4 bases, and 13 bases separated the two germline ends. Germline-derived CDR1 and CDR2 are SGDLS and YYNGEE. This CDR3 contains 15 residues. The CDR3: CASSVVDSGSTEAFF. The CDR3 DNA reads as TGTGCCAGCAGCGTAGTAGACAGTGGAAGCACTGAAGCTTTCTTT.

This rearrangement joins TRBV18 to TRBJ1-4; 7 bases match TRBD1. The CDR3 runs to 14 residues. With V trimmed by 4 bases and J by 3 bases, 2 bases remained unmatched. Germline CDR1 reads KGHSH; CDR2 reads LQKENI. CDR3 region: CASSQGAANEKLFF. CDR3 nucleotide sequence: TGTGCCAGCTCACAGGGGGCGGCTAATGAAAAACTGTTTTTT.

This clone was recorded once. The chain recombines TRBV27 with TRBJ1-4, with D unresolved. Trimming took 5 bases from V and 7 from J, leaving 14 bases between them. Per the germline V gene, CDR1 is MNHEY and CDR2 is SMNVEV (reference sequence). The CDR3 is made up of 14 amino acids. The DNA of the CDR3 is TGTGCCAGCAGTCCTTTCTACCCAGGTGAAAAACTGTTTTTT. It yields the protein CASSPFYPGEKLFF.

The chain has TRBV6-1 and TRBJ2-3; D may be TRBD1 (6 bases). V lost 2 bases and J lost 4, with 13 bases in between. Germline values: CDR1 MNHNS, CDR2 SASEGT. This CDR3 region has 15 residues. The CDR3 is CASSEQQGWADTQYF. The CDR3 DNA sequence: TGTGCCAGCAGTGAACAGCAGGGGTGGGCAGATACGCAGTATTTT.

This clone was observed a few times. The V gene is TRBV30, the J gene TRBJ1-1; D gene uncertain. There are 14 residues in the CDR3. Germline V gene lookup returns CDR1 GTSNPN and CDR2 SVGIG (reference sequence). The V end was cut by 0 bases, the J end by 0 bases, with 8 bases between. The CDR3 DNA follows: TGTGCCTGGAGTGTCGGAGTAATGAACACTGAAGCTTTCTTT. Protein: CAWSVGVMNTEAFF.

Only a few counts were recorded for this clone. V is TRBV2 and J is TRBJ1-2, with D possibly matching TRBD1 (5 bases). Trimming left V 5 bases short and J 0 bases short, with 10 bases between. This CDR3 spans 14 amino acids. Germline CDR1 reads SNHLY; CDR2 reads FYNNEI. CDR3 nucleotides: TGTGCCAGCAGTCAGGACACGGCTAACTATGGCTACACCTTC. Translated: CASSQDTANYGYTF.